Below are 21 T cell receptor beta chains sequenced from a single sample in a study of PD-L1 blockade in urothelial cancer. Sequenced by immunoSEQ multiplex PCR; TCRdb stores in-frame clones only, minus some. This sample has some 41,000 clones, with approximately 90% found just once. This specimen was PBMCs, taken around atezolizumab (anti-PD-L1) treatment. The receptors here all came from a man aged 80 or over with urothelial cancer.

The chain combines TRBV12-2 with TRBJ2-1; the table's D call, TRBD1, was not checked against the DNA. TRBV12-2 is tagged as a pseudogene. This CDR3 is 16 amino acids long. In DNA form, the CDR3 reads TGTGCAAGTCGCTTAGCCCGACAGGGAACCTACAATGAGCAGTTCTTC. It translates to CASRLARQGTYNEQFF.

The chain links TRBV19 to TRBJ2-1; 10 nucleotides line up with TRBD2. This CDR3 is built from 18 residues. Per the germline V gene, CDR1 is LNHDA and CDR2 is SQIVND (reference sequence). V gave up 6 bases and J gave up 2 bases; unmatched junction bases: 13. CDR3 DNA sequence: TGTGCCAGTAGAGCAACTAGCGGGACCTTAAATGCCTACAATGAGCAGTTCTTC. Protein sequence: CASRATSGTLNAYNEQFF.

This rearrangement joins TRBV27 to TRBJ2-5; 8 nucleotides agree with TRBD2. V trimming: 6 bases; J trimming: 5 bases; junction bases outside the gene matches: 11. Germline V gene lookup returns CDR1 MNHEY and CDR2 SMNVEV (reference sequence). This CDR3 is built from 15 residues. The CDR3 here is CASRENGRARETQYF. CDR3 sequence (DNA): TGTGCCAGCAGAGAGAACGGGAGGGCCAGGGAGACCCAGTACTTC.

The table lists this clone with a count of one. An end of the junction does not agree with germline; a read error may underlie this. The chain couples TRBV19 to TRBJ2-7, with 9 bases that match TRBD2. CDR1 LNHDA and CDR2 SQIVND come from the germline V gene (reference sequence). CDR3 length: 12 amino acids. Here the CDR3 reads CASWAAGGFLIF. The DNA for the CDR3 is TGTGCCAGCTGGGCAGCGGGGGGTTTTCTTATCTTC.

The chain carries TRBV5-1 and TRBJ2-3, with D perhaps matching TRBD2 (7 bases). Trimming cost V 0 bases and J 3 bases, with 14 bases left between them. The V gene's germline CDR1 is SGHRS and CDR2 YFSETQ. The CDR3 is 16 residues long. CDR3 region: CASSLGRGQRTDTQYF. The DNA of the CDR3 is TGCGCCAGCAGCTTGGGGCGGGGGCAGCGGACAGATACGCAGTATTTT.

The chain combines TRBV27 with TRBJ2-7; 8 bases map to TRBD1. Trimming cost V 5 bases and J 1 base; bases outside gene matches: 10. In germline, CDR1 is MNHEY, CDR2 SMNVEV (reference sequence). The length of the CDR3 is 16 residues. CDR3 DNA sequence: TGTGCCAGCAGTAAATATGGGACAGGCGTTTCCTACGAGCAGTACTTC. Translated: CASSKYGTGVSYEQYF.

V gene TRBV27 combines with J gene TRBJ2-3; D is uncertain. V shed 2 bases and J shed 4 bases, with 7 bases lying between them. The CDR3 extends over 13 amino acids. Germline V gene lookup returns CDR1 MNHEY and CDR2 SMNVEV (reference sequence). The CDR3 loop reads CASSLEFPDTQYF. The DNA for the CDR3 is TGTGCCAGCAGTTTAGAGTTCCCAGATACGCAGTATTTT.

This clone was counted once. This rearrangement joins TRBV5-6 to TRBJ2-5; 7 bases agree with TRBD1. The V segment lost 4 bases and the J segment 7 bases; nucleotides outside the gene matches: 10. The CDR3 contains 14 residues. Germline lookup yields CDR1 SGHDT and CDR2 YYEEEE. CDR3 loop: CASSKGTVAGTQYF. CDR3 DNA: TGTGCCAGCAGCAAAGGGACAGTCGCAGGGACCCAGTACTTC.

The chain joins TRBV5-4 to TRBJ1-4; D possibly corresponds to TRBD1 (5 bases). Germline V lookup: CDR1 SGHNT, CDR2 YYREEE (reference sequence). The CDR3 spans 16 residues. V lost 4 bases, J lost 0 bases, and 13 bases lay in between. The CDR3: CASSGGGTTTNEKLFF. CDR3 in DNA: TGTGCCAGCAGCGGTGGGGGGACCACAACTAATGAAAAACTGTTTTTT.

The chain uses TRBV27 and TRBJ2-2, with TRBD2 matching 7 bases. With 3 bases clipped from V and 6 bases from J, the junction kept 7 bases outside the gene matches. This CDR3 comprises 15 residues. CDR1 MNHEY and CDR2 SMNVEV come from the germline V gene (reference sequence). CDR3 loop: CASSFLTSTAGELFF. The CDR3 region has the DNA TGTGCCAGCAGTTTCCTGACTAGCACAGCCGGGGAGCTGTTTTTT.

The chain has TRBV25-1 and TRBJ2-3; 7 positions agree with TRBD2. Germline trimming cut 4 bases from V and 0 bases from J; bases unmatched to any gene: 7. From germline, CDR1 is MGHDK and CDR2 SYGVNS. The CDR3 extends over 16 amino acids. CDR3 nucleotides: TGTGCCAGCAGTGTAGTCCTAGCGGAGAGCACAGATACGCAGTATTTT. Its protein product is CASSVVLAESTDTQYF.

This clone occurred once. This chain uses TRBV11-2 with TRBJ2-5; 7 bases line up with TRBD1. Germline assignment: CDR1 SGHAT and CDR2 FQNNGV. This CDR3 contains 14 residues. V shed 6 bases and J 5 bases; nucleotides not matched to a gene: 9. This CDR3 reads CASSLSGGRETQYF. CDR3 coding DNA: TGTGCCAGCAGTCTCTCAGGGGGTAGGGAGACCCAGTACTTC. Looking up the rest from reference TRBV11-2 and TRBJ2-5 gives the full variable domain: EAGVAQSPRYKIIEKRQSVAFWCNPISGHATLYWYQQILGQGPKLLIQFQNNGVVDDSQLPKDRFSAERLKGVDSTLKIQPAKLEDSAVYLCASSLSGGRETQYFGPGTRLLVL.

The chain recombines TRBV12-5 with TRBJ2-2, with 12 bases fitting TRBD2. The V gene end was trimmed by 6 bases and the J gene end by 5 bases; junction bases not matched to a gene: 4. CDR3 length: 15 residues. CDR1 and CDR2 from the germline V gene are LGHNT and FRNRAP. The CDR3: CASGALAGGTGELFF. The CDR3 DNA sequence: TGTGCTAGTGGCGCGCTAGCGGGGGGGACCGGGGAGCTGTTTTTT.

This clone was found once. This chain links TRBV19 with TRBJ1-1; possible D gene TRBD1, 5 bases. The CDR3 is made up of 16 amino acids. Germline V gene data show CDR1 as LNHDA and CDR2 as SQIVND (reference sequence). With 5 bases removed from V and 2 bases from J, the gap between germline ends came to 18 bases. This CDR3 reads CASSVGSGGRNTEAFF. Here the CDR3 DNA reads TGTGCCAGTAGTGTGGGGAGTGGGGGGAGAAACACTGAAGCTTTCTTT.

J is TRBJ1-2 and V is TRBV19, with 10 bases identical to TRBD1. Germline V gives CDR1 LNHDA, CDR2 SQIVND (reference sequence). J lost 6 bases, V lost 3 bases, and 13 bases had no gene match. This CDR3 comprises 17 residues. The CDR3 DNA sequence: TGTGCCAGTAGTATGACCTCCCTCACGACAGGGGGCGATGGCTACACCTTC. This encodes CASSMTSLTTGGDGYTF.

CDR3 region: CASSLLTGVRRETQYF. The DNA of the CDR3 is TGTGCCAGCAGCTTGCTAACAGGGGTTCGGCGCGAGACCCAGTACTTC. The chain is built from TRBV7-2 and TRBJ2-5; 7 bases align to TRBD1. Germline CDR1 is SGHTA and CDR2 is FQGNSA. There are 16 residues in the CDR3. With V trimmed by 3 bases and J by 5 bases, 12 bases remained unmatched.

This chain connects TRBV11-1 to TRBJ1-2, with D tentatively TRBD1 (6 bases). This CDR3 region has 15 residues. Trimming left V 4 bases short and J 3 bases short, with 15 bases between. Per the germline V gene, CDR1 is SGHAT and CDR2 is FQDESV (reference sequence). CDR3 sequence (DNA): TGTGCCAGCAGCTCTCGACAGGTCGGCGACTATGGCTACACCTTC. Its translation is CASSSRQVGDYGYTF.

Points on this clone: The junction shows a germline mismatch at one end, possibly a read error. The chain has TRBV6-5 and TRBJ2-1, with TRBD2 matching over 10 bases. Germline CDR1 MNHEY, CDR2 SVGAGI. CDR3 length equals 16 residues. Here the CDR3 reads CASIYPTSGAYNEQFF. For the CDR3, the DNA is TGTGCCAGCATTTACCCAACTAGCGGGGCCTACAATGAGCAGTTCTTC.

This clone occurred once. The J gene is TRBJ1-1, the V gene TRBV11-3; D is uncertain. Germline CDR1 is SGHNT and CDR2 is YENEEA. The CDR3 runs to 13 residues. Trimming pared 5 bases from V and 7 bases from J, leaving 14 bases between. The CDR3 bases are TGTGCCAGCAGCCCGAGTGCGGGAATTGAAGCTTTCTTT. Amino acids: CASSPSAGIEAFF. Variable domain in full (rest from reference TRBV11-3 and TRBJ1-1): EAGVVQSPRYKIIEKKQPVAFWCNPISGHNTLYWYLQNLGQGPELLIRYENEEAVDDSQLPKDRFSAERLKGVDSTLKIQPAELGDSAVYLCASSPSAGIEAFFGQGTRLTVV.

The chain is built from TRBV29-1 and TRBJ1-2; TRBD1 agrees at 12 bases. Trimming removed 7 bases from V and 5 bases from J; junction bases left unmatched: 2. Per germline, CDR1 SQVTM and CDR2 ANQGSEA. The CDR3 contains 12 residues. CDR3 nucleotides: TGCAGCGGGGGACAGGGGGCTTATGGCTACACCTTC. This codes for CSGGQGAYGYTF.

The gene calls are TRBV27 and TRBJ1-1; unclear D gene. There are 13 residues in the CDR3. The germline gives CDR1 MNHEY, CDR2 SMNVEV (reference sequence). V was trimmed by 2 bases and J by 1 base, leaving 5 bases between them. In DNA form, the CDR3 reads TGTGCCAGCAGTTTAGAAGCGAACACTGAAGCTTTCTTT. Translated, it gives CASSLEANTEAFF.